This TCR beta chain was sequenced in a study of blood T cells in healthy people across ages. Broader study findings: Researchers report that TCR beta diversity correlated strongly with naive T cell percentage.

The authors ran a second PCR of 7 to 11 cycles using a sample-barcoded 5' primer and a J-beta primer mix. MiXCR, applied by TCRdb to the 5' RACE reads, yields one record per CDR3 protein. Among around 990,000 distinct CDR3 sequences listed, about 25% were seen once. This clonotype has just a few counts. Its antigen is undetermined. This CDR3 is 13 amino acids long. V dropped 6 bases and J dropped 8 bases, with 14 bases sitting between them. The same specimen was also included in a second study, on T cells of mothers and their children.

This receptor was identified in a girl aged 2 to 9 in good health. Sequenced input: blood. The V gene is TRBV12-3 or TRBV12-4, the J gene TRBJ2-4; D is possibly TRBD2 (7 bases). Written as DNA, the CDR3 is TGTGCCAGCAGCCTAGCGGAGGGGGACATTCAGTACTTC. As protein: CASSLAEGDIQYF.